Included here is one T cell receptor (beta chain) sequence, with context. Per the original methods: How many nucleated cells were present was estimated from reference gene primer amplification. Clones were read by immunoSEQ multiplex PCR, and TCRdb kept only the in-frame ones, dropping some. The V and J calls and clone size are taken from that table; D and trimming were inferred from the DNA. The sample gives a few hundred thousand clones, roughly 80% of which show up once; approximately 5% is in the top ten. The entry originates in a study of blood T cell repertoires in COVID-19. At the level of the study: Acute and convalescent COVID-19 samples came from the United States, Italy and Spain. In each case, the material was cDNA or gDNA derived from T cells, B-cell-depleted T cells, or PBMCs.

The CDR3 contains 15 residues. CDR1 is SGHDT and CDR2 is YYEEEE in the germline V gene. J was trimmed by 6 bases and V by 2 bases; bases with no gene match: 10. The source material was peripheral blood. The genes are TRBV5-6 and TRBJ1-2; TRBD1 agrees at 7 bases. The TCR comes from a human donor in a cohort sampled during active COVID-19. Here the CDR3 reads CASSLTGVWLDGYTF. CDR3 bases: TGTGCCAGCAGCTTAACAGGGGTATGGTTGGATGGCTACACCTTC.